The present entry profiles one T cell receptor beta chain with its context. No antigen is known for it. The sample holds no much larger clone one base away, and base qualities are not on file. TCRdb names Illumina HiSeq 1500 as the instrument used. The public reads were quality trimmed at Q25 with fastp and then assembled into clones with MiXCR by TCRdb, keeping productive beta chains. Identical CDR3 proteins give one entry, which carries the most common genes and DNA. The sample table contains about 920,000 distinct CDR3 sequences; only one count was recorded for approximately 30% of them. Together, the top ten hold roughly 12% of the sample. This entry comes from a study of T cell repertoires in cytomegalovirus infection (dated by TCRdb to the late 2010s). Regarding the study in general: The peptide stimulations were aimed at well-studied HLA-B-restricted epitopes as well as recently identified HLA-C-restricted CMV epitopes, whose presentation resists viral immunomodulation. The HLA type of each donor mattered for the analysis, because public TCR beta signatures pointed to carriage of CMV infection along with the matching HLA type.

The investigation overall reported the following: The ex vivo response was dominated by HLA-C-restricted CMV-specific TCR beta clonotypes, which also provided the single most frequent clonotype in two of eight donors. In both this cohort and an independent cohort of approximately 350 donors, the cumulative frequency of public TCR beta family members distinguished carriers of CMV infection plus the relevant HLA type.

The sample's treatment or condition label is to be understood as: in vitro stimulation with specific CMV peptide epitopes to enrich CMV-specific T cells. This receptor was identified in a human donor in good health (CMV status not recorded). Some clones in this sample may be carry-over from other donors' samples. The sample consisted of cultured CD8+ T cells from PBMCs, taken from culture after CMV antigen stimulation.

The DNA sequence is TGTGCCAGCAGCCCCAGACAAAAGGGTAATGAAAAACTGTTTTTT. Its translation reads: CASSPRQKGNEKLFF. In this chain, TRBV7-9 is recombined with TRBJ1-4, with the D gene too uncertain to name. V loses 5 bases, J loses 4 bases, and the germline ends lie 14 bases apart. CDR1 and CDR2 were assigned from the germline V gene (reference sequence) as SEHNR and FQNEAQ. From the cysteine up to the phenylalanine, the CDR3 has a length of 15 residues. The entry retains the CDR3 DNA only, 45 bases that are in frame from base 1.